This TCR beta chain was documented in a study of control samples from healthy donors and cancer patients. Here immunoSEQ multiplex PCR was the method, and the copy in TCRdb shows in-frame clones only, minus some. The sample lists over 100,000 clones; about 89% were seen once. The CDR3 is 16 amino acids. Germline assignment: CDR1 LNHDA and CDR2 SQIVND (reference sequence). V lost 0 bases to trimming and J lost 2 bases, with 11 bases between them. This TCR derives from a woman aged 45 to 65 in good health. The specimen was blood. The J gene is TRBJ1-5, the V gene TRBV19, with D uncertain. CDR3 protein: CASSIEGWRGNQPQHF. CDR3 bases: TGTGCCAGTAGTATAGAGGGGTGGCGGGGCAATCAGCCCCAGCATTTT.